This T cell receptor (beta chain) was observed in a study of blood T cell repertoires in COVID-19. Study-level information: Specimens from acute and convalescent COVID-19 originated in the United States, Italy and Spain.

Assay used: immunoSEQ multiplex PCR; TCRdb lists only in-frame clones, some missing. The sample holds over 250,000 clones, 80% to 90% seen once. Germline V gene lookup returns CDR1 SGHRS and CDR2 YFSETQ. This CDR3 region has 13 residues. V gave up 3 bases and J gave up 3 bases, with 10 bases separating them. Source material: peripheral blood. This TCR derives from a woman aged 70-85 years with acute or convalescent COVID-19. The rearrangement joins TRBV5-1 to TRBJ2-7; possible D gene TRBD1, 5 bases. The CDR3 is CASSYDQGYEQYF. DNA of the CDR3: TGCGCCAGCAGCTATGATCAGGGCTACGAGCAGTACTTC.